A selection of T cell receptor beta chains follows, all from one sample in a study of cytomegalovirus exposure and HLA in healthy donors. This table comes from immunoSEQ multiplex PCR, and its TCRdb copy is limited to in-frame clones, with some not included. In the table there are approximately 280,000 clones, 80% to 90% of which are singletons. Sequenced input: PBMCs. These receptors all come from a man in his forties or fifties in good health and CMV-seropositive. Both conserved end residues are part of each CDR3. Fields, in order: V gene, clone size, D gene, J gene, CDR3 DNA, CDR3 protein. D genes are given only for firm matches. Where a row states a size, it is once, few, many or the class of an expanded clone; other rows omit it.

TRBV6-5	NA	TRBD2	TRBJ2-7	TGTGCCAGCAGCCCCCGGGAGGGGAGAACCTACGAGCAGTACTTC	CASSPREGRTYEQYF
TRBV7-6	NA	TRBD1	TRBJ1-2	TGTGCCAGCAGCCGGGGGGGACAGGGGCGTCCCTATGGCTACACCTTC	CASSRGGQGRPYGYTF
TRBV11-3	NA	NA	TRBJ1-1	TGTGCCAGCAGCTTTACAGGGAACACTGAAGCTTTCTTT	CASSFTGNTEAFF
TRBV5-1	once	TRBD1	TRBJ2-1	TGCGCCAGCAGCCCTAACACGGGACAGCTTAACAATGAGCAGTTCTTC	CASSPNTGQLNNEQFF
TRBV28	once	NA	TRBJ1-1	TGTGCCAGCAGACTTCCCGTGGGGGGGGAGGGCACTGAAGCTTTCTTT	CASRLPVGGEGTEAFF
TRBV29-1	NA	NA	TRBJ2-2	TGCAGCGCCCCGCGGTTGGGGAACACCGGGGAGCTGTTTTTT	CSAPRLGNTGELFF
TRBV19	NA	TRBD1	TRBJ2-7	TGTGCCAGTAGTCCTGGGACAGGGCCCTACGAGCAGTACTTC	CASSPGTGPYEQYF
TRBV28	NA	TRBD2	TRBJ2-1	TGTGCCAGCACCTTAGCGGGAGAAGATGAGCAGTTCTTC	CASTLAGEDEQFF
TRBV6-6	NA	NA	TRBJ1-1	TGTGCCAGCAGTTACTCGAAGGAGGCTAAAGCTTTCTTT	CASSYSKEAKAFF
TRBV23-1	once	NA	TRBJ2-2	TGCGCCAGCAGTCAATTGGGGGGAAACACCGGGGAGCTGTTTTTT	CASSQLGGNTGELFF
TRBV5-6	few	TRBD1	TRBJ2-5	TGTGCCAGCAGCTTGGGTGACAGGGTTCAAGAGACCCAGTACTTC	CASSLGDRVQETQYF
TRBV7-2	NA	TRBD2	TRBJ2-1	TGTGCCAGCACCTCGGGGGGGGATGTCTATGAGCAGTTCTTC	CASTSGGDVYEQFF
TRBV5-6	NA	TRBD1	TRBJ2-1	TGTGCCAGCAGCTTGGGCGGGACAGGGGGGTCCTACAATGAGCAGTTCTTC	CASSLGGTGGSYNEQFF
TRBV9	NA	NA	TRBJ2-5	TGTGCCAGCAGCGCGAAAGGACACGAACAAGAGACCCAGTACTTC	CASSAKGHEQETQYF
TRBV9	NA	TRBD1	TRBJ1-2	TGTGCCAGCAGCGTATTAGGGGGCAACTATGGCTACACCTTC	CASSVLGGNYGYTF
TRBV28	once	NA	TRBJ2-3	TGTGCCAGCAGTCCGATATCTCGGGACACCACAGATACGCAGTATTTT	CASSPISRDTTDTQYF
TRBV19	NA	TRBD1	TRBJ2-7	TGTGCCAGTAGTCGGACAGGGGTCGGGCACGAGCAGTACTTC	CASSRTGVGHEQYF
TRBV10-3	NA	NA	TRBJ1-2	TGTGCCATCAGTGAGTCGGCGGGGTATGGCTACACCTTC	CAISESAGYGYTF
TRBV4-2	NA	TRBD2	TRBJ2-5	TGTGCCAGCAGCCAAGAACCACTAGCGGAGGGATTTCGAGAGACCCAGTACTTC	CASSQEPLAEGFRETQYF
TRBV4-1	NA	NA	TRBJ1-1	TGCGCCAGCAGCCAAGAGGGCAGGGTCACTGAAGCTTTCTTT	CASSQEGRVTEAFF
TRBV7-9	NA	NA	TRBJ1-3	TGTGCCAGCAGCTCCAGCGGCCACTCTGGAAACACCATATATTTT	CASSSSGHSGNTIYF
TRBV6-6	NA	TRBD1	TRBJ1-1	TGTGCCAGCAGTTACGGGACAGGGGGACCTGAAGCTTTCTTT	CASSYGTGGPEAFF
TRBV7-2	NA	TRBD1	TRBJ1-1	TGTGCCAGCAGAGTTGCAGGGGGGCGGAACACTGAAGCTTTCTTT	CASRVAGGRNTEAFF
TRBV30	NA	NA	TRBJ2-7	TGTGCCTGGAGTCAGGGCCCCCTCTACGAGCAGTACTTC	CAWSQGPLYEQYF
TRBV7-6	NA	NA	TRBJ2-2	TGTGCCAGCAGCTTAGATCCAACAGATTACTCCGCGAACACCGGGGAGCTGTTTTTT	CASSLDPTDYSANTGELFF
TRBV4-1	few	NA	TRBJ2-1	TGCGCCAGCAGCCAAGATATAGGGAGCTACAATGAGCAGTTCTTC	CASSQDIGSYNEQFF
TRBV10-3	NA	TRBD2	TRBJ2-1	TGTGCCATCAGCGAGCGGGGGAGCTCCTACAATGAGCAGTTCTTC	CAISERGSSYNEQFF
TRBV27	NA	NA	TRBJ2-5	TGTGCCAGCAGGCGTGGGCTCGCTCCGGGGGAGGCCCAGTACTTC	CASRRGLAPGEAQYF
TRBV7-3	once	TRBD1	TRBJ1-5	TGTGCCAGCAGCTGGACAGGGCCTGGACAGCCCCAGCATTTT	CASSWTGPGQPQHF
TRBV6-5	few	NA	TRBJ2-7	TGTGCCAGCACCCAAGGGGGAGAGCAGTACTTC	CASTQGGEQYF
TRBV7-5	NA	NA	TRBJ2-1	TGTGCCAGAAGCTTTCCCGGGACTGGAGCGGGGGATGAGCAGTTCTTC	CARSFPGTGAGDEQFF
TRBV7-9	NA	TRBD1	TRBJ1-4	TGTGCCAGCAGCCCGCCGGGACAGGGGGCTTATGATAATGAAAAACTGTTTTTT	CASSPPGQGAYDNEKLFF
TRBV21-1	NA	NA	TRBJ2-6	TGTGCCAGCAGCACCGTCCCGGGACAGGGCTCTGGGGCCAACGTCCTGACTTTC	CASSTVPGQGSGANVLTF
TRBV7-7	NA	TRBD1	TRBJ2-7	TGTGCTAGCAGCGCGAGGACAGGCGACTCCTACGAGCAGTACTTC	CASSARTGDSYEQYF
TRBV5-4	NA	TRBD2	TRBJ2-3	TGTGCCAGCAGCCCCCCTAGCGGGAGGACGCATACGCAGTATTTT	CASSPPSGRTHTQYF
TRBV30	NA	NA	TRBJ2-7	TGTGCCTGGGGGGAGGCCTTCTACGAGCAGTACTTC	CAWGEAFYEQYF